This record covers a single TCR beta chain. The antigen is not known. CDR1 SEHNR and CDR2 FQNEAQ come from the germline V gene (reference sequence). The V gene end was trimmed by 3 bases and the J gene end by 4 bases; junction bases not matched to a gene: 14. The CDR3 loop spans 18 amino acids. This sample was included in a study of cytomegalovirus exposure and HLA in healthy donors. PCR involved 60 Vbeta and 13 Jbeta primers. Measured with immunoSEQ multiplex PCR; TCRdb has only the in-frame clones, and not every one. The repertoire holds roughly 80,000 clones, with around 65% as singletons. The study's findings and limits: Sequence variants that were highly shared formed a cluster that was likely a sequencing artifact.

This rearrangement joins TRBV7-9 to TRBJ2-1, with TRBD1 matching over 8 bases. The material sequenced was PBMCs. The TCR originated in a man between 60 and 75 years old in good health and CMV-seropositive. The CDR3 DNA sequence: TGTGCCAGCAGCTTTCAGGGGGCTGGTAGTAGCGGTTACAATGAGCAGTTCTTC. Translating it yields CASSFQGAGSSGYNEQFF.